This T cell receptor beta chain came from a study of CD8 T cells in ankylosing spondylitis. Study results and limitations: The clones that were linked to disease were reported to be significantly enriched in matched synovial fluid samples from ankylosing spondylitis patients. Disease-linked clones, CD8+, were relatively rare in peripheral blood. What seemed typical of ankylosing spondylitis blood was a TCR beta motif built from under 10 highly homologous variants.

Researchers built TCR beta libraries using quantitative 5'-RACE with molecular barcodes. TCRdb ran MiXCR on the 5' RACE reads and lists one entry per CDR3 protein. The sample contains some 840,000 distinct CDR3 sequences, about 12% of which appear only once. Germline loops: CDR1 SGHVS, CDR2 FQNEAQ. The V gene end was trimmed by 7 bases and the J gene end by 0 bases; junction bases not matched to a gene: 4. The CDR3 has 14 amino acids. Points on this clonotype: Its antigen remains unknown.

This sequence was found in a male donor with ankylosing spondylitis. The genes are TRBV7-8 and TRBJ2-3; 7 bases line up with TRBD1. The specimen sequenced was blood, either unsorted or a sorted T cell fraction (not recorded which). The CDR3 sequence: CASKRGPSTDTQYF. CDR3 nucleotides: TGTGCCAGCAAGAGGGGGCCTAGCACAGATACGCAGTATTTT.